The source of this T cell receptor beta chain is a study of cytomegalovirus exposure and HLA in healthy donors. 60 Vbeta and 13 Jbeta primers were used in PCR. Sequencing was performed with immunoSEQ multiplex PCR; in TCRdb, only in-frame clones are kept and a portion is missing. The table includes tens of thousands of clones, roughly nine tenths detected once. This TCR came from a woman aged 30 to 39 in good health and CMV-seropositive. Sequencing was performed on PBMCs.

The CDR3 bases are TGTGCCAGTAGTATAAGAGGAGGGTCTAGCACAGATACGCAGTATTTT. Its translation is CASSIRGGSSTDTQYF. The chain joins TRBV19 to TRBJ2-3; D might be TRBD2 (6 bases). Trimming removed 2 bases from V and 0 bases from J, with 12 bases in between. CDR1 and CDR2 (germline): LNHDA, SQIVND (reference sequence). This CDR3 has 16 residues.